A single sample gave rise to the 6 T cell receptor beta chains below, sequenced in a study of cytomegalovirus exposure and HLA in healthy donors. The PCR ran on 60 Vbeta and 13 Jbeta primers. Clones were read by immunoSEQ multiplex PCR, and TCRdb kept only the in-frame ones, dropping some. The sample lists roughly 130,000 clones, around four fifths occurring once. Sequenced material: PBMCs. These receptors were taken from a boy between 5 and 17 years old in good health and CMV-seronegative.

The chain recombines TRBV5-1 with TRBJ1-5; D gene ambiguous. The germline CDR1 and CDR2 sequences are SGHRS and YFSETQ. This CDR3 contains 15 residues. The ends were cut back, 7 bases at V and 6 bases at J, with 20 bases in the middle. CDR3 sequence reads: CASRLDAAPSQPQHF. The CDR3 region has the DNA TGCGCCAGCCGACTTGATGCCGCCCCTAGTCAGCCCCAGCATTTT.

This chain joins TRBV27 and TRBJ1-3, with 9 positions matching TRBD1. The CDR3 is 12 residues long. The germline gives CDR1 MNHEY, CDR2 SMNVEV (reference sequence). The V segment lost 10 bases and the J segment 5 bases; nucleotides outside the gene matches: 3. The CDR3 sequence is CATGQGRNTIYF. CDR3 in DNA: TGTGCCACAGGACAGGGGAGAAACACCATATATTTT.

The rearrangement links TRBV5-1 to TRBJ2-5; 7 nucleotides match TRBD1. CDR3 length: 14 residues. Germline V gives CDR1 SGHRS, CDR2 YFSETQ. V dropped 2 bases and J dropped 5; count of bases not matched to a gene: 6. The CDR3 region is CASSFLGGAETQYF. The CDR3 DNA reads TGCGCCAGCAGCTTCCTAGGGGGCGCGGAGACCCAGTACTTC.

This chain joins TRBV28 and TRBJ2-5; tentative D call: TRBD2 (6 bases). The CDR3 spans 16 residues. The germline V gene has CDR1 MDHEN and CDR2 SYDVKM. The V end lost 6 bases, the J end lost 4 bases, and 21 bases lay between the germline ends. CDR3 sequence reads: CASRISGDRRGETQYF. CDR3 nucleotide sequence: TGTGCCAGCAGAATTAGCGGAGACCGGAGGGGAGAGACCCAGTACTTC.

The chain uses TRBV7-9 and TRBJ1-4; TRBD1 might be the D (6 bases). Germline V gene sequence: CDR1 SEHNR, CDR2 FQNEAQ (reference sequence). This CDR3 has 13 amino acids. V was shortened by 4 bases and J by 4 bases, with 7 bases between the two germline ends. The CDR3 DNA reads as TGTGCCAGCAGCTGGACAGTTAATGAAAAACTGTTTTTT. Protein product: CASSWTVNEKLFF.

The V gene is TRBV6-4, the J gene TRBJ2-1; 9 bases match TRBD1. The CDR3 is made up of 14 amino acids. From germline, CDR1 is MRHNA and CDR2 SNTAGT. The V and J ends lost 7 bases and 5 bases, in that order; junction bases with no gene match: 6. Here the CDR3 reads CASIHRDRDNEQFF. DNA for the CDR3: TGTGCCAGCATCCACCGGGACAGGGACAATGAGCAGTTCTTC.